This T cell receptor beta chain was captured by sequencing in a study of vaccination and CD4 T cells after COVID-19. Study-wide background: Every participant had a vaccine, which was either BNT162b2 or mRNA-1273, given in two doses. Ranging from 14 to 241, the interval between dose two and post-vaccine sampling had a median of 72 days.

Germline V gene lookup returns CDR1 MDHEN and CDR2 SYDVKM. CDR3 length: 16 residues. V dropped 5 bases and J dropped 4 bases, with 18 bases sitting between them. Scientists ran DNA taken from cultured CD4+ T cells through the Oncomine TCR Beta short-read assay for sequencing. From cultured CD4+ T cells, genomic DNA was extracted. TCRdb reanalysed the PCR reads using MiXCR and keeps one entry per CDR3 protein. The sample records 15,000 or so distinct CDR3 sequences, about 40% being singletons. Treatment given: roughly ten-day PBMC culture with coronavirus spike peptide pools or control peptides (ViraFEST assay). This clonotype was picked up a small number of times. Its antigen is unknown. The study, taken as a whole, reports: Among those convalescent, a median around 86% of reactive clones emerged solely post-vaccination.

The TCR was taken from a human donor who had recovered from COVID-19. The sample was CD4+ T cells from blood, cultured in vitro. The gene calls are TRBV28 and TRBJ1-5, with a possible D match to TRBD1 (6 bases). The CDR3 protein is CASSTAPRGRNQPQHF. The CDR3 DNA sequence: TGTGCCAGCAGTACAGCTCCCAGGGGACGGAATCAGCCCCAGCATTTT.